This entry lists 16 T cell receptor beta chains sequenced from one sample in a study of blood T cell repertoires in COVID-19. Assay used: immunoSEQ multiplex PCR; TCRdb lists only in-frame clones, some missing. The sample includes about 190,000 clones, around nine tenths seen only once; the top ten take around 13%. The sequenced material came from peripheral blood. The receptors shown here come from a woman aged 65 to 85 with COVID-19, enrolled during active disease.

This chain uses TRBV29-1 with TRBJ2-3; D perhaps matches TRBD1 (7 bases). CDR3 length: 15 amino acids. The V and J ends lost 0 bases and 6 bases respectively, with 16 bases between them. Per the germline V gene, CDR1 is SQVTM and CDR2 is ANQGSEA. The CDR3 region has the DNA TGCAGCGTTGAAGATGAATTGGCAGGGGGGGATACGCAGTATTTT. Translated, it gives CSVEDELAGGDTQYF.

The chain links TRBV12-5 to TRBJ2-7, with 9 bases identical to TRBD1. Per the germline V gene, CDR1 is LGHNT and CDR2 is FRNRAP. The V gene end was trimmed by 5 bases and the J gene end by 5 bases; junction bases not matched to a gene: 10. The CDR3 contains 15 residues. Here the CDR3 DNA reads TGTGCTAGTGGTCCCCCGGGACAGGGTAACGACGAGCAGTACTTC. It yields the protein CASGPPGQGNDEQYF.

V and J are TRBV10-3 and TRBJ2-2, with D uncertain. Germline assignment: CDR1 ENHRY and CDR2 SYGVKD. This CDR3 has 11 amino acids. Trimming removed 11 bases from V and 4 bases from J, with 8 bases in between. This CDR3 is CAATGTGELFF. CDR3 sequence (DNA): TGTGCCGCAACCGGCACCGGGGAGCTGTTTTTT.

The chain uses TRBV5-1 and TRBJ1-2; 7 bases are shared with TRBD1. J was trimmed by 0 bases and V by 4 bases; bases with no gene match: 6. Germline CDR1 SGHRS, CDR2 YFSETQ. The CDR3 loop spans 15 amino acids. The CDR3 loop reads CASSPGTVANYGYTF. CDR3 coding DNA: TGCGCCAGCAGCCCCGGGACAGTAGCTAACTATGGCTACACCTTC.

The chain joins TRBV6-1 to TRBJ2-7, with TRBD1 matching 11 bases. The junction had 3 bases not matched to a gene; V was cut back by 2 bases and J by 6 bases. The length of the CDR3 is 14 residues. The V gene's germline CDR1 is MNHNS and CDR2 SASEGT. CDR3: CASSEPGQGGEQYF. The CDR3, as DNA: TGTGCCAGCAGTGAACCGGGACAGGGGGGCGAGCAGTACTTC.

The V and J genes are TRBV3-1 (or the pseudogene TRBV3-2) and TRBJ1-1, with unresolved D. Germline V gene data show CDR1 as LGHDT and CDR2 as YNNKEL (reference sequence). Trimming stripped 7 bases from V and 8 bases from J, with 11 bases between. CDR3 length equals 11 residues. DNA of the CDR3: TGTGCCAGCATCTGGATGGGCGAAGCTTTCTTT. Translated, it gives CASIWMGEAFF.

The rearrangement links TRBV2 to TRBJ1-5, with TRBD1 matching over 8 bases. This CDR3 region has 13 residues. Germline values: CDR1 SNHLY, CDR2 FYNNEI. V trimming: 7 bases; J trimming: 2 bases; junction bases outside the gene matches: 1. The CDR3 bases are TGTGCCAGCAAGGACAGGGGCAATCAGCCCCAGCATTTT. It codes for CASKDRGNQPQHF.

The chain is built from TRBV7-3 and TRBJ1-1; 8 bases map to TRBD1. The CDR3 loop spans 12 amino acids. CDR1 SGHTA and CDR2 FQGTGA come from the germline V gene. The junction had 2 bases not matched to a gene; V was cut back by 8 bases and J by 3 bases. CDR3 in amino acids: CASGTGDTEAFF. The CDR3 coding sequence is TGTGCCAGCGGGACAGGAGACACTGAAGCTTTCTTT.

The J gene is TRBJ2-5, the V gene TRBV20-1; no clear D. The CDR3 contains 12 residues. V was clipped by 3 bases and J by 5 bases, with 10 bases between them. CDR1 is DFQATT and CDR2 is SNEGSKA in the germline V gene (reference sequence). CDR3 protein: CSASSVGETQYF. The DNA of the CDR3 is TGCAGTGCTAGTTCCGTCGGGGAGACCCAGTACTTC.

On this clone itself: Additional DNA sequences in this sample encode the identical CDR3. The chain recombines TRBV3-1 (or the pseudogene TRBV3-2) with TRBJ1-5; the D is unclear. Per germline, CDR1 LGHDT and CDR2 YNNKEL (reference sequence). The CDR3 runs to 13 residues. Trimming stripped 0 bases from V and 4 bases from J, with 4 bases between. The DNA for the CDR3 is TGTGCCAGCAGCCAAGATCTGAATCAGCCCCAGCATTTT. Translating gives CASSQDLNQPQHF.

This chain connects TRBV14 to TRBJ1-6; D not resolved. Germline-derived CDR1 and CDR2 are SGHDN and FVKESK. There are 13 residues in the CDR3. V was clipped by 4 bases and J by 7 bases, with 8 bases between them. In DNA, the CDR3 is TGTGCCAGCAGCCTCGGGTGGAATTCACCCCTCCACTTT. It specifies CASSLGWNSPLHF.

The J gene is TRBJ1-1, the V gene TRBV2; TRBD1 matches at 8 bases. Looked up from germline, CDR1 is SNHLY and CDR2 is FYNNEI. This CDR3 is 14 amino acids long. V shed 7 bases and J 3 bases; nucleotides not matched to a gene: 7. This CDR3 reads CASNLDRGDTEAFF. CDR3 sequence (DNA): TGTGCCAGCAACCTAGACAGGGGCGACACTGAAGCTTTCTTT.

This clone was seen once. The CDR3 reads CASSLDRDNEQFF. In DNA, the CDR3 is TGTGCCAGCAGCTTAGACAGGGACAATGAGCAGTTCTTC. The chain has TRBV7-9 and TRBJ2-1; D is possibly TRBD1 (6 bases). The germline V and J ends were trimmed by 1 base and 5 bases, with 6 bases remaining between them. The CDR3 consists of 13 residues. From germline, CDR1 is SEHNR and CDR2 FQNEAQ (reference sequence). The full variable domain, in which reference TRBV7-9 and TRBJ2-1 provide the parts outside the CDR3, is DTGVSQNPRHKITKRGQNVTFRCDPISEHNRLYWYRQTLGQGPEFLTYFQNEAQLEKSRLLSDRFSAERPKGSFSTLEIQRTEQGDSAMYLCASSLDRDNEQFFGPGTRLTVL.

This chain uses TRBV19 with TRBJ1-5; D remains unclear. V shed 5 bases and J shed 7 bases, with 15 bases lying between them. The CDR3 is 14 amino acids. Germline values: CDR1 LNHDA, CDR2 SQIVND (reference sequence). CDR3 in amino acids: CASSARRVGQPQHF. CDR3 in DNA: TGTGCCAGTAGTGCCCGGAGGGTTGGACAGCCCCAGCATTTT.

The genes are TRBV11-3 and TRBJ2-7, with 8 nucleotides matching TRBD1. V shed 5 bases and J 6 bases; nucleotides not matched to a gene: 9. Germline CDR1 is SGHNT and CDR2 is YENEEA. The CDR3 contains 14 residues. For the CDR3, the DNA is TGTGCCAGCAGCCTAAGGACAGGGTGGTTCGAGCAGTACTTC. As protein: CASSLRTGWFEQYF. Based on the CDR3 plus reference TRBV11-3 and TRBJ2-7, the full variable domain is EAGVVQSPRYKIIEKKQPVAFWCNPISGHNTLYWYLQNLGQGPELLIRYENEEAVDDSQLPKDRFSAERLKGVDSTLKIQPAELGDSAVYLCASSLRTGWFEQYFGPGTRLTVT.

The chain has TRBV30 and TRBJ1-5; D remains unclear. This CDR3 is 15 amino acids long. CDR1 and CDR2 from the germline V gene are GTSNPN and SVGIG (reference sequence). V dropped 3 bases and J dropped 4 bases, with 16 bases sitting between them. CDR3 sequence reads: CAWSPTHRGNQPQHF. CDR3 nucleotides: TGTGCCTGGAGCCCCACCCACCGGGGTAATCAGCCCCAGCATTTT.